The 28 T cell receptor beta chains below all came from one sample that was sequenced in a study of cytomegalovirus exposure and HLA in healthy donors. A multiplex PCR was run with 60 Vbeta primers and 13 Jbeta primers. The method was immunoSEQ multiplex PCR; TCRdb's version includes in-frame clones alone and lacks a portion of them. The sample holds about 50,000 clones. Material: PBMCs. All receptors derive from a woman younger than 30 in good health and CMV-seronegative.

The rearrangement joins TRBV27 to TRBJ2-3; 9 bases are shared with TRBD1. This CDR3 is built from 14 residues. V was clipped by 6 bases and J by 5 bases; unmatched bases: 6. Per germline, CDR1 MNHEY and CDR2 SMNVEV (reference sequence). The CDR3 spells CASSHRGQGDTQYF. As DNA, the CDR3 is TGTGCCAGCAGCCACAGGGGGCAAGGAGATACGCAGTATTTT.

About this clone: A junction end diverges from the germline sequence, so it may reflect a read error. V usage is TRBV5-1 and J usage is TRBJ1-4, with a tentative D call TRBD1 (6 bases). CDR3 length: 14 residues. CDR1 and CDR2 (germline): SGHRS, YFSETQ. CDR3 amino acids: CANSLGAANEKLFF. CDR3 in DNA: TGCGCCAACAGCTTGGGGGCTGCTAATGAAAAACTGTTTTTT.

The chain links TRBV7-2 to TRBJ1-6; D is unclear. Trimming removed 5 bases at V and 0 bases at J, with 17 bases between. Germline V gives CDR1 SGHTA, CDR2 FQGNSA. The CDR3 is 18 residues long. CDR3 sequence (DNA): TGTGCCAGCAGCGCCCAATCCCACGGGAGCTCCTATAATTCACCCCTCCACTTT. Amino acid sequence: CASSAQSHGSSYNSPLHF.

The gene calls are TRBV5-6 and TRBJ2-2; D unclear. CDR1 and CDR2 from the germline V gene are SGHDT and YYEEEE. V lost 0 bases, J lost 2 bases, and 17 bases lay in between. The CDR3 runs to 18 residues. This CDR3 is CASSLVIPLKSNTGELFF. The CDR3 DNA follows: TGTGCCAGCAGCTTGGTTATCCCCCTAAAGAGTAACACCGGGGAGCTGTTTTTT.

The chain recombines TRBV5-1 with TRBJ1-4; D possibly corresponds to TRBD1 (5 bases). Germline V lookup: CDR1 SGHRS, CDR2 YFSETQ. Trimming stripped 4 bases from V and 4 bases from J, with 14 bases between. The CDR3 covers 15 residues. The CDR3 region is CASSRTAQGNEKLFF. CDR3 DNA sequence: TGCGCCAGCAGCCGCACCGCTCAGGGTAATGAAAAACTGTTTTTT.

CDR3 in DNA: TGCAGCGCTCTTTACACCGACCAAGAGACCCAGTACTTC. This sequence encodes CSALYTDQETQYF. This rearrangement joins TRBV29-1 to TRBJ2-5; D gene unclear. The germline CDR1 and CDR2 sequences are SQVTM and ANQGSEA. With 7 bases removed from V and 0 bases from J, the gap between germline ends came to 12 bases. The length of the CDR3 is 13 residues.

The rearrangement links TRBV30 to TRBJ1-4, with 8 bases aligning to TRBD1. The V and J ends lost 3 bases and 7 bases, in that order; junction bases with no gene match: 7. CDR1 and CDR2 from the germline V gene are GTSNPN and SVGIG (reference sequence). This CDR3 spans 14 amino acids. This chain's CDR3 is CAWSVGTGPEKLFF. The CDR3 nucleotides are TGTGCCTGGAGCGTAGGGACAGGCCCTGAAAAACTGTTTTTT.

This chain uses TRBV9 with TRBJ1-2; D gene uncertain. The CDR3 covers 13 residues. Germline CDR1 and CDR2: SGDLS and YYNGEE. V was shortened by 5 bases and J by 3 bases, with 11 bases between the two germline ends. The CDR3 DNA sequence: TGTGCCAGCAGTAGCAGCCACGACTATGGCTACACCTTC. Residues: CASSSSHDYGYTF.

The V call is TRBV7-9, the J call TRBJ2-1, with D possibly matching TRBD2 (6 bases). Deletions cut 11 bases from V and 0 bases from J, with 20 bases between. The V gene's germline CDR1 is SEHNR and CDR2 FQNEAQ (reference sequence). This CDR3 is built from 16 residues. The CDR3 loop is CAAPGLPEASYNEQFF. The CDR3 region has the DNA TGTGCCGCGCCGGGACTCCCTGAGGCCTCCTACAATGAGCAGTTCTTC.

The J gene is TRBJ1-2, the V gene TRBV28, with 9 bases that match TRBD1. V was pared by 5 bases and J by 7 bases, with 8 bases of the junction left unmatched. The germline V gene encodes CDR1 MDHEN and CDR2 SYDVKM. CDR3 length: 14 residues. CDR3 loop: CASSITGGAGGYTF. The CDR3 DNA sequence: TGTGCCAGCAGTATCACAGGGGGCGCTGGTGGCTACACCTTC.

This sequence joins TRBV6-1 and TRBJ2-5; 9 positions agree with TRBD1. The CDR3 is made up of 13 amino acids. CDR1 and CDR2 (germline): MNHNS, SASEGT. V gave up 6 bases and J gave up 3 bases; unmatched junction bases: 2. Here the CDR3 DNA reads TGTGCCAGCAGCCGGGACAGGGAAGAGACCCAGTACTTC. Protein sequence: CASSRDREETQYF.

The chain carries TRBV2 and TRBJ2-7, with D tentatively TRBD2 (5 bases). The CDR3 is made up of 16 amino acids. V lost 1 base and J lost 5, with 18 bases in between. Per germline, CDR1 SNHLY and CDR2 FYNNEI. CDR3 loop: CASSEGGNNLPDEQYF. The CDR3 nucleotides are TGTGCCAGCAGTGAAGGAGGGAACAACCTGCCGGACGAGCAGTACTTC.

The rearrangement links TRBV5-4 to TRBJ1-6, with a possible D match to TRBD1 (5 bases). The V end lost 0 bases, the J end lost 7 bases, and 11 bases lay between the germline ends. Germline assignment: CDR1 SGHNT and CDR2 YYREEE (reference sequence). The CDR3 contains 15 residues. The CDR3 here is CASSLGRVDNSPLHF. The CDR3 DNA reads TGTGCCAGCAGCTTGGGCAGGGTCGACAATTCACCCCTCCACTTT.

The rearrangement joins TRBV19 to TRBJ2-7; perhaps TRBD1 as D (6 bases). The length of the CDR3 is 11 residues. Germline V gene lookup returns CDR1 LNHDA and CDR2 SQIVND (reference sequence). The V end lost 6 bases, the J end lost 5 bases, and 8 bases lay between the germline ends. Written as DNA, the CDR3 is TGTGCCAGTAGAACAGGGAACGAGCAGTACTTC. Translated: CASRTGNEQYF.

The gene calls are TRBV11-1 and TRBJ2-7; 13 bases align to TRBD2. Germline CDR1 reads SGHAT; CDR2 reads FQDESV (reference sequence). CDR3 length equals 18 residues. Trimming removed 1 base from V and 3 bases from J; junction bases left unmatched: 9. The CDR3 bases are TGTGCCAGCAGCTTAGTGGCACTAGCGGGAGGGCCGGGCTACGAGCAGTACTTC. Translation gives CASSLVALAGGPGYEQYF.

The chain has TRBV28 and TRBJ2-2; 12 bases are shared with TRBD2. Germline CDR1 is MDHEN and CDR2 is SYDVKM. V trimming: 6 bases; J trimming: 4 bases; junction bases outside the gene matches: 9. There are 17 residues in the CDR3. This chain's CDR3 is CASSPTLAGGPTGELFF. In DNA, the CDR3 is TGTGCCAGCAGCCCTACTCTAGCGGGAGGGCCCACCGGGGAGCTGTTTTTT.

The gene calls are TRBV6-5 and TRBJ1-2, with unresolved D. V shed 6 bases and J shed 7 bases, with 18 bases lying between them. CDR1 and CDR2 (germline): MNHEY, SVGAGI. CDR3 length: 14 residues. DNA for the CDR3: TGTGCCAGCAGCCTAAGCCATGGGTCAGGTGGCTACACCTTC. Protein sequence: CASSLSHGSGGYTF.

V usage is TRBV7-9 and J usage is TRBJ2-3, with TRBD2 identical over 7 bases. CDR3 length equals 17 residues. With 5 bases clipped from V and 1 base from J, the junction kept 12 bases outside the gene matches. Germline CDR1 reads SEHNR; CDR2 reads FQNEAQ (reference sequence). CDR3 bases: TGTGCCAGCAGCGCCGAAGTCCCAACTAGCGGCACAGATACGCAGTATTTT. Its translation: CASSAEVPTSGTDTQYF.

The V call is TRBV7-8, the J call TRBJ2-3; no definite D call. CDR1 is SGHVS, CDR2 FQNEAQ, per germline. V lost 1 base, J lost 6 bases, and 5 bases lay in between. The CDR3 sequence is 12 residues long. The CDR3 sequence is CASSLVEDTQYF. For the CDR3, the DNA is TGTGCCAGCAGCTTAGTGGAGGATACGCAGTATTTT.

The chain is built from TRBV5-1 and TRBJ1-1; 8 bases fit TRBD1. The CDR3 contains 13 residues. CDR1 and CDR2 (germline): SGHRS, YFSETQ. The V and J ends lost 6 bases and 4 bases, in that order; junction bases with no gene match: 5. CDR3 sequence reads: CASNPGGSTEAFF. The CDR3, as DNA: TGCGCCAGCAACCCAGGGGGCAGCACTGAAGCTTTCTTT.

Here the CDR3 reads CASSQGEGQGFEKLFF. The CDR3, as DNA: TGTGCCAGCAGCCAAGGGGAGGGACAGGGGTTTGAAAAACTGTTTTTT. The gene calls are TRBV4-2 and TRBJ1-4, with 10 bases identical to TRBD1. This CDR3 is 16 amino acids long. The germline CDR1 and CDR2 sequences are LGHNA and YNFKEQ. V lost 1 base and J lost 7; bases outside the gene matches: 6.

The gene calls are TRBV5-1 and TRBJ2-1, with D maybe TRBD2 (5 bases). Deletions cut 2 bases from V and 5 bases from J, with 14 bases between. The CDR3 runs 15 residues. Germline loops: CDR1 SGHRS, CDR2 YFSETQ. CDR3 loop: CASSFGESPDNEQFF. The CDR3 DNA follows: TGCGCCAGCAGCTTTGGGGAGTCCCCGGACAATGAGCAGTTCTTC.

The chain is built from TRBV5-6 and TRBJ1-1; 9 bases align to TRBD1. CDR1 and CDR2 (germline): SGHDT, YYEEEE. The CDR3 length is 16 residues. Trimming took 0 bases from V and 1 from J; bases not matched to a gene: 4. The CDR3 region is CASSLELDRGNTEAFF. The CDR3 DNA follows: TGTGCCAGCAGCTTGGAGTTGGACAGGGGGAACACTGAAGCTTTCTTT.

The chain couples TRBV4-2 to TRBJ1-1; TRBD1 aligns across 7 bases. Germline lookup yields CDR1 LGHNA and CDR2 YNFKEQ. The CDR3 contains 14 residues. The J segment lost 5 bases and the V segment lost 6 bases, leaving 9 bases of the junction unmatched. CDR3 sequence: CASSHKGARTEAFF. CDR3 sequence (DNA): TGTGCCAGCAGTCACAAGGGGGCGCGAACTGAAGCTTTCTTT.

This sequence joins TRBV18 and TRBJ2-3; 10 bases line up with TRBD1. The germline gives CDR1 KGHSH, CDR2 LQKENI. The V gene end was trimmed by 4 bases and the J gene end by 3 bases; junction bases not matched to a gene: 4. The length of the CDR3 is 15 residues. The CDR3 here is CASSLRQGATDTQYF. Written as DNA, the CDR3 is TGTGCCAGCTCACTTCGACAGGGGGCTACAGATACGCAGTATTTT.

This sequence joins TRBV29-1 and TRBJ2-3; 10 positions agree with TRBD2. CDR1 SQVTM and CDR2 ANQGSEA come from the germline V gene. This CDR3 is 15 amino acids long. J gave up 4 bases and V 3 bases, and 7 bases lay outside the gene matches. Here the CDR3 DNA reads TGCAGCGTTGATGGTCTAGCGGGAGTCCCAGATACGCAGTATTTT. This sequence encodes CSVDGLAGVPDTQYF.

The CDR3 protein is CASSVAPRGAGGFTDTQYF. CDR3 DNA sequence: TGTGCCAGCAGCGTAGCCCCGCGGGGGGCGGGGGGGTTCACAGATACGCAGTATTTT. This chain joins TRBV9 and TRBJ2-3, with 9 bases identical to TRBD2. In germline, CDR1 is SGDLS, CDR2 YYNGEE. This CDR3 comprises 19 residues. V gave up 0 bases and J gave up 2 bases; unmatched junction bases: 13. The whole variable domain, filled in from reference TRBV9 and TRBJ2-3, reads DSGVTQTPKHLITATGQRVTLRCSPRSGDLSVYWYQQSLDQGLQFLIQYYNGEERAKGNILERFSAQQFPDLHSELNLSSLELGDSALYFCASSVAPRGAGGFTDTQYFGPGTRLTVL.

The chain links TRBV9 to TRBJ1-6; the match to TRBD1 covers 11 bases. The CDR3 runs to 14 residues. Trimming removed 2 bases from V and 10 bases from J; junction bases left unmatched: 2. The germline CDR1 and CDR2 sequences are SGDLS and YYNGEE. The CDR3 DNA reads TGTGCCAGCAGCGTGGGACAGGGGGGGTCACCCCTCCACTTT. Protein sequence: CASSVGQGGSPLHF. Filled out from reference TRBV9 and TRBJ1-6, the complete variable domain reads DSGVTQTPKHLITATGQRVTLRCSPRSGDLSVYWYQQSLDQGLQFLIQYYNGEERAKGNILERFSAQQFPDLHSELNLSSLELGDSALYFCASSVGQGGSPLHFGNGTRLTVT.